These 29 T cell receptor beta chains share one sample of origin, sequenced in a study of OX40 agonist ivuxolimab in advanced cancers. Assay used: immunoSEQ multiplex PCR; TCRdb lists only in-frame clones, some missing. The sample has 100,000 or so clones; about nine tenths are singletons. Sequenced here: CD4+ or CD8+ T cells sorted from blood, sampled in a trial of the OX40 agonist ivuxolimab. The source is an adult with an advanced solid tumor such as melanoma, head and neck, liver or kidney cancer.

The genes are TRBV7-4 and TRBJ2-7; TRBD2 agrees at 14 bases. The CDR3 length is 18 residues. Germline V gene sequence: CDR1 SGHVT, CDR2 SQSDAQ. With 3 bases clipped from V and 0 bases from J, the junction kept 7 bases outside the gene matches. CDR3 loop: CASSFRTSGRPNSYEQYF. In DNA, the CDR3 is TGTGCCAGCAGCTTCAGGACTAGCGGGAGGCCAAACTCCTACGAGCAGTACTTC.

The V and J genes are TRBV7-3 and TRBJ2-1, with TRBD1 identical over 8 bases. Germline V gene lookup returns CDR1 SGHTA and CDR2 FQGTGA. The V gene end was trimmed by 4 bases and the J gene end by 7 bases; junction bases not matched to a gene: 9. This CDR3 has 15 residues. CDR3 sequence: CASSWVPGQANEQFF. CDR3 coding DNA: TGTGCCAGCAGCTGGGTACCGGGACAGGCGAATGAGCAGTTCTTC.

The chain recombines TRBV19 with TRBJ2-7, with 8 bases matching TRBD1. J was trimmed by 1 base and V by 4 bases; bases with no gene match: 3. The CDR3 runs to 14 residues. Germline lookup yields CDR1 LNHDA and CDR2 SQIVND (reference sequence). The CDR3 spells CASSKTGASYEQYF. The CDR3 coding sequence is TGTGCCAGTAGTAAGACAGGGGCATCCTACGAGCAGTACTTC.

V usage is TRBV19 and J usage is TRBJ2-3; 12 bases match TRBD2. CDR3 length equals 18 residues. Trimming removed 5 bases from V and 1 base from J; junction bases left unmatched: 10. Germline V gene sequence: CDR1 LNHDA, CDR2 SQIVND (reference sequence). CDR3 nucleotides: TGTGCCAGTAGTCCCCGACTAGCGGGAGACCGCCGCACAGATACGCAGTATTTT. Translation gives CASSPRLAGDRRTDTQYF.

The chain links TRBV18 to TRBJ2-5; 9 bases align to TRBD2. Germline V gene sequence: CDR1 KGHSH, CDR2 LQKENI. This CDR3 comprises 15 residues. Germline trimming cut 3 bases from V and 1 base from J; bases unmatched to any gene: 3. Written as DNA, the CDR3 is TGTGCCAGCTCACCCCTAGCGGGGACCCAAGAGACCCAGTACTTC. Translation: CASSPLAGTQETQYF.

V usage is TRBV9 and J usage is TRBJ2-5, with TRBD2 matching over 14 bases. The germline V gene has CDR1 SGDLS and CDR2 YYNGEE. The length of the CDR3 is 16 residues. Germline trimming cut 2 bases from V and 4 bases from J; bases unmatched to any gene: 4. The CDR3 protein is CASSVSTSGRGETQYF. CDR3 in DNA: TGTGCCAGCAGCGTCTCGACTAGCGGGAGGGGAGAGACCCAGTACTTC.

The chain combines TRBV2 with TRBJ2-7; 7 bases match TRBD1. Trimming took 1 base from V and 1 from J; bases not matched to a gene: 4. Looked up from germline, CDR1 is SNHLY and CDR2 is FYNNEI. The CDR3 has 15 amino acids. CDR3 coding DNA: TGTGCCAGCAGTGAAGTAGGGGGCGCTTCCTACGAGCAGTACTTC. Translation: CASSEVGGASYEQYF.

The chain carries TRBV7-2 and TRBJ2-3; D unclear. The ends were cut back, 7 bases at V and 0 bases at J, with 5 bases in the middle. Germline V gives CDR1 SGHTA, CDR2 FQGNSA. The CDR3 has 12 residues. The CDR3 sequence is CASKISTDTQYF. The CDR3 coding sequence is TGTGCCAGCAAGATTAGCACAGATACGCAGTATTTT. The full variable domain, rest sourced from reference TRBV7-2 and TRBJ2-3, is GAGVSQSPSNKVTEKGKDVELRCDPISGHTALYWYRQSLGQGLEFLIYFQGNSAPDKSGLPSDRFSAERTGGSVSTLTIQRTQQEDSAVYLCASKISTDTQYFGPGTRLTVL.

The chain joins TRBV18 to TRBJ1-1, with no clear D. Trimming shortened V by 1 base and J by 0 bases, and 3 bases separated the two germline ends. This CDR3 is 13 amino acids long. Germline V CDR1 and CDR2: KGHSH, LQKENI. The CDR3 is CASSPQMNTEAFF. CDR3 nucleotides: TGTGCCAGCTCACCACAGATGAACACTGAAGCTTTCTTT.

The J gene is TRBJ2-1, the V gene TRBV5-5, with 9 bases aligning to TRBD2. The CDR3 consists of 19 residues. Trimming removed 0 bases from V and 2 bases from J; junction bases left unmatched: 12. In germline, CDR1 is SGHKS, CDR2 YYEKEE (reference sequence). The chain's CDR3 is CASSLEVYGLANPYNEQFF. The CDR3 DNA follows: TGTGCCAGCAGCTTGGAGGTTTATGGACTAGCGAACCCCTACAATGAGCAGTTCTTC.

This chain uses TRBV10-3 with TRBJ2-7; TRBD1 is a possible D gene (5 bases). The CDR3 runs to 12 residues. Germline-derived CDR1 and CDR2 are ENHRY and SYGVKD. Trimming stripped 10 bases from V and 4 bases from J, with 14 bases between. CDR3 bases: TGTGCCACTGGGGCAGAGAGGTACGAGCAGTACTTC. Amino acid sequence: CATGAERYEQYF.

The chain employs TRBV5-1 and TRBJ2-7, with D perhaps TRBD1 (5 bases). This CDR3 has 14 residues. Looked up from germline, CDR1 is SGHRS and CDR2 is YFSETQ. The V end was cut by 2 bases, the J end by 2 bases, with 11 bases between. For the CDR3, the DNA is TGCGCCAGCAGCTTCCTGACAGACGCCTACGAGCAGTACTTC. This gives the protein CASSFLTDAYEQYF.

The J gene is TRBJ1-2, the V gene TRBV7-9; tentative D call: TRBD1 (5 bases). Trimming removed 2 bases at V and 5 bases at J, with 6 bases between. The CDR3 sequence is 12 residues long. Per the germline V gene, CDR1 is SEHNR and CDR2 is FQNEAQ (reference sequence). Here the CDR3 DNA reads TGTGCCAGCAGCTTACAGGGATATGGCTACACCTTC. It yields the protein CASSLQGYGYTF.

The chain carries TRBV4-1 and TRBJ2-7; 9 nucleotides match TRBD1. There are 16 residues in the CDR3. Germline CDR1 reads MGHRA; CDR2 reads YSYEKL. The junction had 7 bases not matched to a gene; V was cut back by 0 bases and J by 4 bases. The CDR3 region is CASSQDPGTGRYEQYF. In nucleotides, the CDR3 is TGCGCCAGCAGCCAAGATCCCGGGACAGGGAGGTACGAGCAGTACTTC.

The chain carries TRBV19 and TRBJ2-3; TRBD2 is a possible D gene (6 bases). This CDR3 has 15 amino acids. CDR1 LNHDA and CDR2 SQIVND come from the germline V gene (reference sequence). V was clipped by 1 base and J by 2 bases, with 10 bases between them. The CDR3 here is CASSIGGVTTDTQYF. CDR3 coding DNA: TGTGCCAGTAGTATAGGCGGGGTGACCACAGATACGCAGTATTTT.

This chain joins TRBV18 and TRBJ2-1; 8 positions match TRBD1. The CDR3 contains 15 residues. The germline gives CDR1 KGHSH, CDR2 LQKENI. V was pared by 3 bases and J by 7 bases, with 8 bases of the junction left unmatched. This chain's CDR3 is CASSPSGQGFNEQFF. CDR3 DNA sequence: TGTGCCAGCTCACCCTCCGGACAGGGATTTAATGAGCAGTTCTTC.

The gene calls are TRBV6-1 and TRBJ1-1, with TRBD1 as a possible D gene (6 bases). The CDR3 spans 18 residues. From germline, CDR1 is MNHNS and CDR2 SASEGT. V lost 0 bases and J 5 bases, leaving 22 bases between the germline ends. The DNA for the CDR3 is TGTGCCAGCAGTGAAGCGCGATTAGGCAGGGCTGGGACAACTGAAGCTTTCTTT. It translates to CASSEARLGRAGTTEAFF.

V is TRBV14 and J is TRBJ2-3; TRBD2 matches at 10 bases. This CDR3 spans 13 amino acids. V lost 4 bases and J lost 9; bases outside the gene matches: 4. Germline assignment: CDR1 SGHDN and CDR2 FVKESK. The CDR3 bases are TGTGCCAGCAGCCCTACTAGCGGGACGACGCAGTATTTT. It is translated as CASSPTSGTTQYF.

The V gene is TRBV5-1, the J gene TRBJ1-5, with unresolved D. Trimming took off 1 base at V and 6 bases at J, with 17 bases between the two ends. The germline CDR1 and CDR2 sequences are SGHRS and YFSETQ. The CDR3 covers 16 residues. The CDR3 region is CASSLWGLGSGQPQHF. The CDR3 DNA follows: TGCGCCAGCAGCTTGTGGGGTCTCGGGTCGGGTCAGCCCCAGCATTTT.

The chain carries TRBV9 and TRBJ1-3, with D perhaps matching TRBD1 (6 bases). Between the trimmed V and J ends, which lost 3 bases and 3 bases, there was a span of 16 bases. Per the germline V gene, CDR1 is SGDLS and CDR2 is YYNGEE. This CDR3 is 16 amino acids long. CDR3 DNA sequence: TGTGCCAGCAGCGAGTCCCCCCAGGGGTTTGGAAACACCATATATTTT. Translated: CASSESPQGFGNTIYF.

The rearrangement uses TRBV5-1 and TRBJ2-1; 7 bases are shared with TRBD1. The CDR3 totals 17 residues. Germline CDR1 and CDR2: SGHRS and YFSETQ. With 2 bases clipped from V and 5 bases from J, the junction kept 13 bases outside the gene matches. Here the CDR3 reads CASSFPAGGPPDNEQFF. The CDR3 bases are TGCGCCAGCAGCTTTCCCGCAGGGGGACCCCCCGACAATGAGCAGTTCTTC.

The V gene is TRBV15, the J gene TRBJ2-1; 11 bases map to TRBD2. The CDR3 contains 16 residues. After removal of 1 base from V and 7 bases from J, the junction contained 6 bases not matched to a gene. CDR1 LNHNV and CDR2 YYDKDF come from the germline V gene (reference sequence). In DNA form, the CDR3 reads TGTGCCACCAGCAGAGCTCCTAGGACTAGCGGGAATGAGCAGTTCTTC. This encodes CATSRAPRTSGNEQFF. Full variable domain (missing parts from reference TRBV15 and TRBJ2-1): DAMVIQNPRYQVTQFGKPVTLSCSQTLNHNVMYWYQQKSSQAPKLLFHYYDKDFNNEADTPDNFQSRRPNTSFCFLDIRSPGLGDTAMYLCATSRAPRTSGNEQFFGPGTRLTVL.

The chain uses TRBV4-1 and TRBJ1-1, with a weak D call TRBD1 (5 bases). Between the trimmed V and J ends, which lost 4 bases and 8 bases, there was a span of 20 bases. The CDR3 contains 15 residues. CDR1 is MGHRA and CDR2 is YSYEKL in the germline V gene. The DNA for the CDR3 is TGCGCCAGCAGCCCTCTTATTACGGGGACGTCCGAAGCTTTCTTT. It translates to CASSPLITGTSEAFF.

The chain couples TRBV5-1 to TRBJ2-1, with 7 positions matching TRBD1. After removal of 1 base from V and 4 bases from J, the junction contained 5 bases not matched to a gene. The CDR3 totals 15 residues. CDR1 and CDR2 from the germline V gene are SGHRS and YFSETQ. CDR3 region: CASSLLGTEYNEQFF. CDR3 nucleotide sequence: TGCGCCAGCAGCTTGCTCGGGACAGAGTACAATGAGCAGTTCTTC.

The CDR3 bases are TGTGCCAGCTCAGCTAAGTCTAGCGGGAGCTACGAGCAGTACTTC. Encoded protein: CASSAKSSGSYEQYF. This chain connects TRBV18 to TRBJ2-7; 10 nucleotides agree with TRBD2. V lost 5 bases to trimming and J lost 3 bases; unmatched junction nucleotides: 7. This CDR3 is built from 15 residues. Germline V CDR1 and CDR2: KGHSH, LQKENI.

This clone was recorded once. This chain uses TRBV11-2 with TRBJ2-7; 7 bases line up with TRBD2. CDR3 size: 16 residues. The V gene's germline CDR1 is SGHAT and CDR2 FQNNGV. Unmatched junction bases numbered 7, after V lost 1 base and J lost 1 base. The CDR3 DNA follows: TGTGCCAGCAGCTTAGGTACGAGGGAGGGATCCTACGAGCAGTACTTC. This gives the protein CASSLGTREGSYEQYF.

The chain links TRBV7-6 to TRBJ2-2, with TRBD1 identical over 7 bases. The trim removed 2 bases at V and 4 bases at J, leaving 4 bases unmatched. CDR1 is SGHVS, CDR2 FNYEAQ, per germline. The CDR3 runs to 15 residues. The CDR3 region has the DNA TGTGCCAGCAGCTTAAAGGGGGCTGGCACCGGGGAGCTGTTTTTT. It yields the protein CASSLKGAGTGELFF.

The rearrangement uses TRBV28 and TRBJ1-3, with D possibly TRBD1 on 5 matching bases. Germline CDR1 MDHEN, CDR2 SYDVKM. This CDR3 region has 14 residues. V gave up 6 bases and J gave up 4 bases, with 13 bases separating them. CDR3 in amino acids: CASRSTGGGNTIYF. In DNA, the CDR3 is TGTGCCAGCAGGTCTACAGGAGGCGGAAACACCATATATTTT.

This rearrangement joins TRBV27 to TRBJ2-2; tentatively, D is TRBD2 (6 bases). The CDR3 consists of 15 residues. Germline CDR1 MNHEY, CDR2 SMNVEV (reference sequence). V was trimmed by 5 bases and J by 7 bases, leaving 17 bases between them. CDR3 loop: CASSKNWRVGGELFF. The DNA of the CDR3 is TGTGCCAGCAGTAAGAATTGGAGGGTTGGCGGGGAGCTGTTTTTT.